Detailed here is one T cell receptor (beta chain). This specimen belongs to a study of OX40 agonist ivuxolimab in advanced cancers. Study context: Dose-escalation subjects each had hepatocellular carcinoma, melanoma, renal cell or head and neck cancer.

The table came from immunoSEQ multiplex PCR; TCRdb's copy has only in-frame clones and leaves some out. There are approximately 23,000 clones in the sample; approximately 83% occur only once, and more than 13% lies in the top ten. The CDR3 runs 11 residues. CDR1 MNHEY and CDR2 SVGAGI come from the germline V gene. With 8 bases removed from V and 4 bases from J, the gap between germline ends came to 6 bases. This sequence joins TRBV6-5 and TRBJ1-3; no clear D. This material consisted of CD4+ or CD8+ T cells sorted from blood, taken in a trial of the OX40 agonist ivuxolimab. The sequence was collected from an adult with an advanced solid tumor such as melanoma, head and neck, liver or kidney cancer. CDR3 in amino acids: CASVQGNTIYF. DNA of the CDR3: TGTGCCAGCGTACAGGGAAACACCATATATTTT.